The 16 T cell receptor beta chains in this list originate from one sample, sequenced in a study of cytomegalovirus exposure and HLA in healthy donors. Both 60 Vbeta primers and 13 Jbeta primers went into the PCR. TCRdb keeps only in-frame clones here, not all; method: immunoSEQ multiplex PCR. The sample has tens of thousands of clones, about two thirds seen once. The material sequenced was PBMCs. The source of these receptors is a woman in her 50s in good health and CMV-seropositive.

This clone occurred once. The CDR3 DNA reads TGCGCCAGCAGCCACCCTAGCGGGGCGGGGGACACCGGGGAGCTGTTTTTT. Amino acids: CASSHPSGAGDTGELFF. The rearrangement links TRBV5-1 to TRBJ2-2, with 9 bases matching TRBD2. The V and J ends lost 4 bases and 3 bases, in that order; junction bases with no gene match: 10. Germline lookup yields CDR1 SGHRS and CDR2 YFSETQ. The CDR3 totals 17 residues.

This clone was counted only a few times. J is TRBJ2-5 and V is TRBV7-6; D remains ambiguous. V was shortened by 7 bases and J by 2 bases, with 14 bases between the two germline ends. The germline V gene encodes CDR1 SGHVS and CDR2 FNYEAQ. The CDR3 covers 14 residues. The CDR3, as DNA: TGTGCCAGCACGCCCGGTGTCTCTCAAGAGACCCAGTACTTC. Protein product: CASTPGVSQETQYF.

As DNA, the CDR3 is TGTGCCAGCAGCTTAGGAAGGGGGATATCCTACGAGCAGTACTTC. It codes for CASSLGRGISYEQYF. The J gene is TRBJ2-7, the V gene TRBV11-2, with D possibly TRBD1 on 6 matching bases. The CDR3 covers 15 residues. The germline CDR1 and CDR2 sequences are SGHAT and FQNNGV. Trimming left V 1 base short and J 1 base short, with 11 bases between.

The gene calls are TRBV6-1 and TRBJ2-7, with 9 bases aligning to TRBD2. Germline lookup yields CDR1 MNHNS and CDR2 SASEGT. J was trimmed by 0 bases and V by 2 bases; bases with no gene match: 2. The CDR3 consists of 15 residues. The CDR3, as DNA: TGTGCCAGCAGTGAACTAGCGGGGAGCTCCTACGAGCAGTACTTC. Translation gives CASSELAGSSYEQYF.

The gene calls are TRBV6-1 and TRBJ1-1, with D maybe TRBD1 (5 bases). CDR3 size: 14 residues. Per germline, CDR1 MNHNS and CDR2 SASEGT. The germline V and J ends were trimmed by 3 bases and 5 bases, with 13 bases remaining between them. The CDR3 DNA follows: TGTGCCAGCAGTGAGGGTTTTGGGGGGACTGAAGCTTTCTTT. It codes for CASSEGFGGTEAFF.

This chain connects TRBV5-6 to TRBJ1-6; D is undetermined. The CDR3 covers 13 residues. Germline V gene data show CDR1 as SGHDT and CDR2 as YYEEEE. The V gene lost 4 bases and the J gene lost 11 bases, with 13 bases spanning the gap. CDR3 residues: CASSVVSGPPLHF. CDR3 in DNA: TGTGCCAGCAGCGTGGTATCTGGGCCACCCCTCCACTTT.

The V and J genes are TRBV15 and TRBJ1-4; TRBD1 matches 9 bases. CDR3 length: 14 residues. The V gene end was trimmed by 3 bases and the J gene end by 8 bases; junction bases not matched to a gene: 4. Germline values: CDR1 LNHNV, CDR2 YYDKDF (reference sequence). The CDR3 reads CATSRGQGGEKLFF. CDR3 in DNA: TGTGCCACCAGCAGGGGACAGGGAGGGGAAAAACTGTTTTTT.

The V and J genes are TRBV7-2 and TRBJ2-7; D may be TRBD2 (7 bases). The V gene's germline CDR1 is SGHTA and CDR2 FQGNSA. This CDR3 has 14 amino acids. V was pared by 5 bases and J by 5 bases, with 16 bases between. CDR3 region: CASSPTGGFHEQYF. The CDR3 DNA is TGTGCCAGCAGCCCAACGGGGGGCTTCCACGAGCAGTACTTC.

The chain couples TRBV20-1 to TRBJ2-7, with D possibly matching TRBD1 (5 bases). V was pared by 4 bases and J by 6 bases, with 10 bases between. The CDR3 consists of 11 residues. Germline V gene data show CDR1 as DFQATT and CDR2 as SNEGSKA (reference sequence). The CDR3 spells CSATDSSEQYF. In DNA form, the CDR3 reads TGCAGTGCTACCGACAGTAGCGAGCAGTACTTC.

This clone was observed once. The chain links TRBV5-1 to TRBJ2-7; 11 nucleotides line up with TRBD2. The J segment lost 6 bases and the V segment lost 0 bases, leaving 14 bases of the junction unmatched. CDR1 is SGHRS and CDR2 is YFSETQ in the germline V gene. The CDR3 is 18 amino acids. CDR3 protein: CASSLAIPGLAGGIEQYF. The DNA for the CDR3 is TGCGCCAGCAGCTTGGCCATCCCAGGGCTAGCGGGAGGTATCGAGCAGTACTTC.

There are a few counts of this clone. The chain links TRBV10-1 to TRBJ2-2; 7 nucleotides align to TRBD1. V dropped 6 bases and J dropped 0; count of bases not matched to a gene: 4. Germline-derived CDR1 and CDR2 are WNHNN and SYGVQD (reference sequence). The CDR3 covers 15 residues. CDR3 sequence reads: CASSSGTANTGELFF. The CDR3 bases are TGCGCCAGCAGCTCCGGGACAGCGAACACCGGGGAGCTGTTTTTT.

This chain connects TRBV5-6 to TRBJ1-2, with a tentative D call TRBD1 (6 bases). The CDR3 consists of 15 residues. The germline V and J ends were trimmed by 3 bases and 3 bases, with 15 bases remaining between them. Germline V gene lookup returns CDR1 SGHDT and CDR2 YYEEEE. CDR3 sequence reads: CASSSYRDGDYGYTF. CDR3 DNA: TGTGCCAGCAGCTCTTACAGGGATGGGGACTATGGCTACACCTTC.

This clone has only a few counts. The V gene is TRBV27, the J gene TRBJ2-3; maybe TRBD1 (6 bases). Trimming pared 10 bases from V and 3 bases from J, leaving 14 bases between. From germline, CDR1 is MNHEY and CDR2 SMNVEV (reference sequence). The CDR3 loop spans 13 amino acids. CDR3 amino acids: CATLKRGTDTQYF. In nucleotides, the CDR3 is TGTGCCACCCTGAAGAGGGGGACAGATACGCAGTATTTT.

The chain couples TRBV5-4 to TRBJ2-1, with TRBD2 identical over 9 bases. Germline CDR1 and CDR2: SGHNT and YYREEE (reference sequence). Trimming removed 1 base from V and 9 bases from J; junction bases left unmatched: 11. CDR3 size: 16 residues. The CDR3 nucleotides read TGTGCCAGCAGCTTGATTGGTAGCGGGAGTGTTACTGAGCAGTTCTTC. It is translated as CASSLIGSGSVTEQFF.

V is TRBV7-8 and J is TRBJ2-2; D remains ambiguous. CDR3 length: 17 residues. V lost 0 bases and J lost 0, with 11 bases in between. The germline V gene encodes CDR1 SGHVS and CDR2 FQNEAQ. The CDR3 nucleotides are TGTGCCAGCAGCTTAGCCGAAGAACAGCCGAACACCGGGGAGCTGTTTTTT. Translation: CASSLAEEQPNTGELFF.

CDR3 nucleotide sequence: TGCGCCAGCAGCCAAGGTCGCTCGGGAAATGAGCAGTTCTTC. Translation gives CASSQGRSGNEQFF. V gene TRBV4-3 combines with J gene TRBJ2-1; a possible D gene is TRBD2 (5 bases). V was shortened by 1 base and J by 7 bases, with 11 bases between the two germline ends. The germline CDR1 and CDR2 sequences are LGHNA and YSLEER. The CDR3 loop spans 14 amino acids.